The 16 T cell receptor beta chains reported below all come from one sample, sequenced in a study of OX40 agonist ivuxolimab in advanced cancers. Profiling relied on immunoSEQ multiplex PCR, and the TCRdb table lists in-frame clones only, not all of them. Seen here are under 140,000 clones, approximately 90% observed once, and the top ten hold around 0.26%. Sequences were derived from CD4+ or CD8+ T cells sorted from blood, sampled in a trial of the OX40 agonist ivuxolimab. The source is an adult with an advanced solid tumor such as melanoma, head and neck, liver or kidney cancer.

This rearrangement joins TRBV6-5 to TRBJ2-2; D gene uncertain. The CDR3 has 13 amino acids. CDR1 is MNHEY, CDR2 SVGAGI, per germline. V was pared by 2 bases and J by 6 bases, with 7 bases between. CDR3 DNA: TGTGCCAGCAGTTACACAAGGTCCGGGGAGCTGTTTTTT. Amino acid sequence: CASSYTRSGELFF.

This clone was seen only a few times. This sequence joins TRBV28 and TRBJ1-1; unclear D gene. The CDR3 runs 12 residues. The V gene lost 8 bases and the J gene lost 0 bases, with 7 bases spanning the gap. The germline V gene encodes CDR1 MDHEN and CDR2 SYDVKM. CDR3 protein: CASLSMNTEAFF. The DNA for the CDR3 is TGTGCCAGCTTATCCATGAACACTGAAGCTTTCTTT.

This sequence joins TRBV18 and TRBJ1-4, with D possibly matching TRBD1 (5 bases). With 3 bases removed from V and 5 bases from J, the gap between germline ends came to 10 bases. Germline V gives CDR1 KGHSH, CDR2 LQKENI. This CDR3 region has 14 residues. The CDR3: CASSPRQSNEKLFF. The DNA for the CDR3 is TGTGCCAGCTCACCGCGACAGAGCAATGAAAAACTGTTTTTT.

This CDR3 is CASIGRGTYNEQFF. The CDR3 DNA follows: TGTGCCAGCATCGGGAGGGGGACCTACAATGAGCAGTTCTTC. The V call is TRBV28, the J call TRBJ2-1, with 8 bases fitting TRBD2. This CDR3 region has 14 residues. After removal of 7 bases from V and 2 bases from J, the junction contained 4 bases not matched to a gene. Germline CDR1 and CDR2: MDHEN and SYDVKM. The variable domain in full, completed from reference TRBV28 and TRBJ2-1, reads DVKVTQSSRYLVKRTGEKVFLECVQDMDHENMFWYRQDPGLGLRLIYFSYDVKMKEKGDIPEGYSVSREKKERFSLILESASTNQTSMYLCASIGRGTYNEQFFGPGTRLTVL.

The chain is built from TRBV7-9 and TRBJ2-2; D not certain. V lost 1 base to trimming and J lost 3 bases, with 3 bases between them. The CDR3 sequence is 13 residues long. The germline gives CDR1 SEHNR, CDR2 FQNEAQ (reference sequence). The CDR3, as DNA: TGTGCCAGCAGCTTAGAATACACCGGGGAGCTGTTTTTT. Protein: CASSLEYTGELFF.

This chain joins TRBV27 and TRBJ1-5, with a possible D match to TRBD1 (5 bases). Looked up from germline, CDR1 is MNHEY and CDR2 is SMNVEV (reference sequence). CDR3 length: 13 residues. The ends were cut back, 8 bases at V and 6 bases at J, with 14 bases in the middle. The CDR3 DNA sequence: TGTGCCAGCCGGAAGTACGGGGCTCAGCCCCAGCATTTT. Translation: CASRKYGAQPQHF.

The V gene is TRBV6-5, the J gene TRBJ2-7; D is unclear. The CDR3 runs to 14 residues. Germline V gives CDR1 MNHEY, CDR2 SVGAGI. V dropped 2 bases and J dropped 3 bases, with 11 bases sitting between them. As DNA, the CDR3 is TGTGCCAGCAGTTACCAGGACGGTAGCTACGAGCAGTACTTC. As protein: CASSYQDGSYEQYF.

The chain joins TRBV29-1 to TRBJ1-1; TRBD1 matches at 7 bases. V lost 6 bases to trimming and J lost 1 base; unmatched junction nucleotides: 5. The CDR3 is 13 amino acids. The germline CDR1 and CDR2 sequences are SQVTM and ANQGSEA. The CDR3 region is CSVRTGANTEAFF. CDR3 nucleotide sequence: TGCAGCGTCCGTACAGGGGCGAACACTGAAGCTTTCTTT.

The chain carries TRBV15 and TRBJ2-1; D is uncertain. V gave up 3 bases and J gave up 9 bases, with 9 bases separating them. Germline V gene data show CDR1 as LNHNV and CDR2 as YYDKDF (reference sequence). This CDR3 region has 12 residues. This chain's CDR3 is CATSSLVGEQFF. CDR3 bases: TGTGCCACCAGCAGCCTAGTAGGTGAGCAGTTCTTC.

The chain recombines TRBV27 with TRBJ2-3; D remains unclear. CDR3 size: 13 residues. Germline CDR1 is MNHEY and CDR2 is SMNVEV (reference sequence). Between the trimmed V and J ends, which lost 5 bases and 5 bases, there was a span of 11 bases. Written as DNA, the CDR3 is TGTGCCAGCAGTCCACTCATGGGAGATACGCAGTATTTT. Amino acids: CASSPLMGDTQYF.

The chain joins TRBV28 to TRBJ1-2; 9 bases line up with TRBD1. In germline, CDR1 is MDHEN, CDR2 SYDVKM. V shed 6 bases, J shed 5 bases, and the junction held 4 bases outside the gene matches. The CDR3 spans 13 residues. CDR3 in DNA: TGTGCCAGCAGCCGACAGGGGGGATATGGCTACACCTTC. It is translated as CASSRQGGYGYTF.

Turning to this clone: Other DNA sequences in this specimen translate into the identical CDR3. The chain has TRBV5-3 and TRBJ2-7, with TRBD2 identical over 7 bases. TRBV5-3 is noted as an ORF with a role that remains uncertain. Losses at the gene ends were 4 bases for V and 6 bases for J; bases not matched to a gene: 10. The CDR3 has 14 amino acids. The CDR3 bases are TGTGCCAGAAGCCGGTGGGGACTAACAGGCGAGCAGTACTTC. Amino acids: CARSRWGLTGEQYF.

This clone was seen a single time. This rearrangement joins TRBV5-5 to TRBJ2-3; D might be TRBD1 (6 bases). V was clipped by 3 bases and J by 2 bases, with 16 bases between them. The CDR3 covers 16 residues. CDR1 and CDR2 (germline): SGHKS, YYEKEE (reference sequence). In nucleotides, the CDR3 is TGTGCCAGCAGCTCCACGGGGCAGGGGATCACAGATACGCAGTATTTT. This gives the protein CASSSTGQGITDTQYF.

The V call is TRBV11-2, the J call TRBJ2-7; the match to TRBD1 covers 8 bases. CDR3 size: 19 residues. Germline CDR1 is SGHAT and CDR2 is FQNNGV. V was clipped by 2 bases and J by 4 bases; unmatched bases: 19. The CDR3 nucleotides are TGTGCCAGCAGCTTATGGCCGAGTGGGACAGGCCTGCTGGGGTACGAGCAGTACTTC. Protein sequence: CASSLWPSGTGLLGYEQYF.

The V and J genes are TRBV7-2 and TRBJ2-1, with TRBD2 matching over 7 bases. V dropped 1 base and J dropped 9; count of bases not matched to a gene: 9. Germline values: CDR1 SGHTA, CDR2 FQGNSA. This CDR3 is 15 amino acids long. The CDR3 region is CASSLDREASSEQFF. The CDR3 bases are TGTGCCAGCAGCTTAGACCGGGAGGCCTCGAGTGAGCAGTTCTTC.

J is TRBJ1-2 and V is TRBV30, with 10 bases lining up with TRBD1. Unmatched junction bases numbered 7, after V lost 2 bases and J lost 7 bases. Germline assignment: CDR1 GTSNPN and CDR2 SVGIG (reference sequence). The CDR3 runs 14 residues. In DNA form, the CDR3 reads TGTGCCTGGAGTTTTGACAGGGGGCAGGGTGGCTACACCTTC. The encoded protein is CAWSFDRGQGGYTF.